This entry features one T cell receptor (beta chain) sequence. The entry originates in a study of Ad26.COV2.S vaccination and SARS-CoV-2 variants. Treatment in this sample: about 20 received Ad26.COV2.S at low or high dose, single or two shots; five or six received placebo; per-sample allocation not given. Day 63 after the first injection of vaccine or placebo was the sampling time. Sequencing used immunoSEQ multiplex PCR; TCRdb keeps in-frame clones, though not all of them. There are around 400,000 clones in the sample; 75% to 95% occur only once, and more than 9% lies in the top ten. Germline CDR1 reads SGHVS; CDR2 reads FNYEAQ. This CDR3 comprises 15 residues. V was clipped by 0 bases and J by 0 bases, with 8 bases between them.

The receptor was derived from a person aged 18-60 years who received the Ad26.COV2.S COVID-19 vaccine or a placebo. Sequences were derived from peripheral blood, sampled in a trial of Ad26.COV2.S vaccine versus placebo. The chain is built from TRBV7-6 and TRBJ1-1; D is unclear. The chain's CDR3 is CASSLARALNTEAFF. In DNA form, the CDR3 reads TGTGCCAGCAGCTTAGCGCGGGCCCTGAACACTGAAGCTTTCTTT. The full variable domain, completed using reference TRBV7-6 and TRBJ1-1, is GAGVSQSPRYKVTKRGQDVALRCDPISGHVSLYWYRQALGQGPEFLTYFNYEAQQDKSGLPNDRFSAERPEGSISTLTIQRTEQRDSAMYRCASSLARALNTEAFFGQGTRLTVV.